This T cell receptor beta chain was obtained from a study of synovial regulatory T cells in juvenile arthritis. Study-level results: Synovial Teff and blood CPL repertoires partially overlapped with iaTreg TCR repertoires, which were largely patient-private. CDR3 overlap with synovial Tregs was higher for iaTregs than other blood Tregs.

Assay used: immunoSEQ multiplex PCR; TCRdb lists only in-frame clones, some missing. This sample's table reports about 2,500 clones. The CDR3 contains 12 residues. This entry has no DNA. Germline CDR1 and CDR2: LNHNV and YYDKDF (reference sequence). Synovial fluid was collected with matched peripheral blood from each patient with active arthritis. Median age 11.6 years (roughly 2.4-22.9); median disease duration about 7 years (0.2-19.1). By frequency, this clone registers medium-sized (0.01 to 0.1%). The antigen is unknown. The genes are TRBV15 and TRBJ2-5; TCRdb indicates TRBD2, and absent DNA this call remains unverified. Specimen: Treg cells from the synovium. This clonotype was obtained from a donor younger than 30 with juvenile idiopathic arthritis. CDR3 sequence: CATSRGTAAQYF.